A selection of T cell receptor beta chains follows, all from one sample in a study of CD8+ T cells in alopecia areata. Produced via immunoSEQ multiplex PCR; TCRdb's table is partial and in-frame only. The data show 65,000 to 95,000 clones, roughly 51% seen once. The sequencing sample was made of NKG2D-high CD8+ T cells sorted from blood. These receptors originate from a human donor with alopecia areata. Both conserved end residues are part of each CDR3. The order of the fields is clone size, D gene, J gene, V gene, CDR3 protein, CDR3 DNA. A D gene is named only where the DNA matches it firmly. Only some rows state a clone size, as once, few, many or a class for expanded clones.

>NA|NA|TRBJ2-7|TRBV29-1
CSVLGAADYEQYF
TGCAGCGTTTTGGGGGCAGCCGACTACGAGCAGTACTTC
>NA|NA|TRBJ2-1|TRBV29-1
CSVAGAWNNEQFF
TGCAGCGTTGCGGGGGCTTGGAACAATGAGCAGTTCTTC
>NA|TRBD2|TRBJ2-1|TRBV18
CASSTGTSGYNEQFF
TGTGCCAGCTCAACCGGGACTAGCGGTTACAATGAGCAGTTCTTC
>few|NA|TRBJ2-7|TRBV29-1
CSVSPGTAYEQYF
TGCAGCGTCTCCCCCGGGACGGCCTACGAGCAGTACTTC
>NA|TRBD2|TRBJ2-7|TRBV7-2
CASSLSGVSSYEQYF
TGTGCCAGCAGCTTGAGCGGGGTGAGCTCCTACGAGCAGTACTTC
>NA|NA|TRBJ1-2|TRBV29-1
CSVEAGTGGYTF
TGCAGCGTTGAAGCGGGGACCGGAGGCTACACCTTC
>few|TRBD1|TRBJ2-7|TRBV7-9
CASSLGGDRVEF
TGTGCCAGCAGCTTAGGTGGGGACAGGGTTGAATTC
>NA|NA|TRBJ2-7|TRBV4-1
CASSQEENEQYF
TGCGCCAGCAGCCAAGAGGAAAACGAGCAGTACTTC
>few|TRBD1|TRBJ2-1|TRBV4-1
CASSQPRDRILNEQFF
TGCGCCAGCAGCCAACCCCGGGACAGAATTCTAAATGAGCAGTTCTTC
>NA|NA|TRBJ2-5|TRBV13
CASSPRQPQETQYF
TGTGCCAGCAGCCCGCGACAGCCCCAAGAGACCCAGTACTTC
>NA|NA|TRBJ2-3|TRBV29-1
CSVEDPDTDTQYF
TGCAGCGTTGAAGACCCAGACACAGATACGCAGTATTTT
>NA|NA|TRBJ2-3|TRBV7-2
CASSLAVAATDTQYF
TGTGCCAGCAGCTTAGCGGTAGCCGCCACAGATACGCAGTATTTT
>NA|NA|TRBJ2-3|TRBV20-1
CSALLPTQYF
TGCAGTGCCCTCCTACCTACGCAGTATTTT
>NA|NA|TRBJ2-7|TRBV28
CASSPIPYEQYF
TGTGCCAGCAGTCCTATCCCCTACGAGCAGTACTTC
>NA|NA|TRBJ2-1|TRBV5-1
CASSPGEGNNEQFF
TGCGCCAGCAGCCCCGGAGAGGGGAACAATGAGCAGTTCTTC
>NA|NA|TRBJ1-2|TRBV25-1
CASSKAEDYGYTF
TGTGCCAGCAGCAAGGCAGAAGACTATGGCTACACCTTC
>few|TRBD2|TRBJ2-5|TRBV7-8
CASSPIGGARQETQYF
TGTGCCAGCAGCCCCATCGGGGGGGCTAGGCAAGAGACCCAGTACTTC
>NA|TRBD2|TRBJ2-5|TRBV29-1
CSVELTGGQETQYF
TGCAGCGTTGAACTAACGGGGGGCCAAGAGACCCAGTACTTC
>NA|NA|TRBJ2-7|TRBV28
CASSAGLSYEQYF
TGTGCCAGCAGTGCGGGACTTTCCTACGAGCAGTACTTC
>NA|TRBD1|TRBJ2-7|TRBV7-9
CASSFSMGRDRDNYEQYF
TGTGCCAGCAGCTTCTCCATGGGCCGGGACAGGGACAACTACGAGCAGTACTTC
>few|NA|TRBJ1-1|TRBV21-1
CASRSVQATEAFF
TGTGCCAGCAGAAGTGTCCAGGCCACTGAAGCTTTCTTT
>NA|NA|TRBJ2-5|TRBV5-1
CASSFDPQETQYF
TGCGCCAGCAGCTTCGACCCCCAAGAGACCCAGTACTTC
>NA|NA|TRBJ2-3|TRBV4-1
CASSQEKDTQYF
TGCGCCAGCAGCCAAGAGAAGGATACGCAGTATTTT
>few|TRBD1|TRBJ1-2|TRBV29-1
CSVGTGALDGYTF
TGCAGCGTTGGAACAGGGGCGTTAGATGGCTACACCTTC
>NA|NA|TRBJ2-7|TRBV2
CASTPGDYEQYF
TGTGCCAGCACCCCGGGAGACTACGAGCAGTACTTC
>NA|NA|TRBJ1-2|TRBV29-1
CSVEGPGKDGYTF
TGCAGCGTTGAAGGACCAGGAAAAGATGGCTACACCTTC
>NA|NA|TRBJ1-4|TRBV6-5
CASSYSSPAESEKLFF
TGTGCCAGCAGTTACTCGTCCCCAGCAGAATCAGAAAAACTGTTTTTT
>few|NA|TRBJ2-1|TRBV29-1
CSVLSSYNEQFF
TGCAGCGTTTTGTCCTCTTACAATGAGCAGTTCTTC
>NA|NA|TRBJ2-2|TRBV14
CASSPAGQRTGELFF
TGTGCCAGCAGCCCCGCGGGACAGAGGACCGGGGAGCTGTTTTTT
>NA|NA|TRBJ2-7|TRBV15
CATSRDLPHEQYF
TGTGCCACCAGCAGAGATCTCCCCCACGAGCAGTACTTC
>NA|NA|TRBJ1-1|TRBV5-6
CASSLGPEAFF
TGTGCCAGCAGCTTGGGTCCTGAAGCTTTCTTT
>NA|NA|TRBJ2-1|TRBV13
CASSLGTGRDIEFF
TGTGCCAGCAGCTTAGGGACCGGCAGGGATATTGAGTTCTTC
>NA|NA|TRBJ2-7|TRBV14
CASSQPSDSASYEQYF
TGTGCCAGCAGCCAACCCTCAGACAGCGCATCCTACGAGCAGTACTTC
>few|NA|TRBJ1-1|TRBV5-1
CASSLEYLENTEAFF
TGCGCCAGCAGCTTGGAGTACCTGGAGAACACTGAAGCTTTCTTT
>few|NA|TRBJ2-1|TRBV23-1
CANDHNEQFF
TGCGCCAACGATCACAATGAGCAGTTCTTC
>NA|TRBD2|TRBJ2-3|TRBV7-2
CASSLVSGGDTQYF
TGTGCCAGCAGCTTAGTTTCCGGGGGGGATACGCAGTATTTT
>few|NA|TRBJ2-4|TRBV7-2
CASSSSGELLNIQYF
TGTGCCAGCAGCTCGAGCGGAGAGCTGCTTAACATTCAGTACTTC
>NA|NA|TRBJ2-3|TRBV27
CASRQGGDTQYF
TGTGCCAGCAGACAGGGTGGGGATACGCAGTATTTT
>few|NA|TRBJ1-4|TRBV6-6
CASSATSILFF
TGTGCCAGCAGTGCCACATCGATACTGTTTTTT
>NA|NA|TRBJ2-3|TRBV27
CASSFGRGVSYTDTQYF
TGTGCCAGCAGTTTTGGGCGGGGAGTGAGTTACACAGATACGCAGTATTTT
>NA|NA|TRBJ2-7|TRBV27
CASIRGYEQYF
TGTGCCAGCATCAGGGGCTACGAGCAGTACTTC
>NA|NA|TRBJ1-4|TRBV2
CASRGEKLFF
TGTGCCAGCAGAGGCGAAAAACTGTTTTTT
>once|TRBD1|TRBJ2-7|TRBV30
CAWSVLSWDSRGEQYF
TGTGCCTGGAGTGTACTTTCGTGGGACAGCCGTGGGGAGCAGTACTTC
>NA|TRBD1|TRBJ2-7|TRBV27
CASGGQGNYEQYF
TGTGCCAGCGGGGGACAGGGAAACTACGAGCAGTACTTC
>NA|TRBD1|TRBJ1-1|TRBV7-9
CASSPPGQMRATEAFF
TGTGCCAGCAGCCCGCCGGGACAGATGAGGGCCACTGAAGCTTTCTTT
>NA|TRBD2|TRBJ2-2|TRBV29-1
CSVVLAGVRSGELFF
TGCAGCGTTGTACTAGCGGGAGTTCGGTCCGGGGAGCTGTTTTTT
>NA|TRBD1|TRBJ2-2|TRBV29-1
CSVAYKGARGTGELFF
TGCAGCGTTGCGTACAAGGGGGCGCGCGGCACCGGGGAGCTGTTTTTT
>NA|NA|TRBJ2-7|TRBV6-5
CASTGQNYEQYF
TGTGCCAGCACGGGTCAGAACTACGAGCAGTACTTC